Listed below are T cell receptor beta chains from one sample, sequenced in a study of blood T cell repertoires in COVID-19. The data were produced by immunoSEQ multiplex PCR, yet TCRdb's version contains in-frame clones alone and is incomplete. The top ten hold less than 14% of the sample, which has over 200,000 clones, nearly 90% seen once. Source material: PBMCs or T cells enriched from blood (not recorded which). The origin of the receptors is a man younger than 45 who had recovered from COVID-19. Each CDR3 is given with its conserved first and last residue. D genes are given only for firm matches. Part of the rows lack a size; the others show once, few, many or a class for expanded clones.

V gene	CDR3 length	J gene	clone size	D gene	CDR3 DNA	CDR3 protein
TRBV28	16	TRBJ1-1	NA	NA	TGTGCCAGCAGAGTTGGAGGAGCGGGGAAGAACACTGAAGCTTTCTTT	CASRVGGAGKNTEAFF
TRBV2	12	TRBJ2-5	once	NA	TGTGCCAGCCATCGGGTCTCTGAGACCCAGTACTTC	CASHRVSETQYF
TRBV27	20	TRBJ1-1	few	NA	TGTGCCAGTAGTATACGACAAAAGTTCGGGGGGAGTACAGCGGGCCGCGGAGCTTTCTTT	CASSIRQKFGGSTAGRGAFF
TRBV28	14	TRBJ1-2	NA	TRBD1	TGTGCCAGCAGTTTCTCCGGGACAGACTATGGCTACACCTTC	CASSFSGTDYGYTF
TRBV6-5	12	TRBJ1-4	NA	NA	TGTGCCAGCAGAAAGTTGGGCGAAAAACTGTTTTTT	CASRKLGEKLFF
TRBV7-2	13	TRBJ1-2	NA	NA	TGTGCCAGCAGCGTCGACAACAACTATGGCTACACCTTC	CASSVDNNYGYTF
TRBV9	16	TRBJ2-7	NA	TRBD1	TGTGCCAGCAGCGTAGGCCCCTCGGGACAGGGGAGGGAGCAGTACTTC	CASSVGPSGQGREQYF
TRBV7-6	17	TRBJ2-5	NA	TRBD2	TGTGCCAGCAGCTTAGAGGCTAGCGGGGTTGCCGGGGAGACCCAGTACTTC	CASSLEASGVAGETQYF
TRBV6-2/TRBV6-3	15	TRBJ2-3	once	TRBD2	TGTGCCAGCAGTTCACGGACTAGCATCACAGATACGCAGTATTTT	CASSSRTSITDTQYF
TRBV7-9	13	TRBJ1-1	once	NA	TGTGCCAGCAGCCAAGACAGTAACACTGAAGCTTTCTTT	CASSQDSNTEAFF
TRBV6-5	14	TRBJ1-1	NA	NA	TGTGCCAGCATGGTTCCGGGGGTGAACACTGAAGCTTTCTTT	CASMVPGVNTEAFF
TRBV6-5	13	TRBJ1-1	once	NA	TGTGCCAGCAGTTACTCTCTCGGGGATGAAGCTTTCTTT	CASSYSLGDEAFF
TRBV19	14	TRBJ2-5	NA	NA	TGTGCCAGTAGTCTCGCAGCGTCCCTGGGGACCCAGTACTTC	CASSLAASLGTQYF
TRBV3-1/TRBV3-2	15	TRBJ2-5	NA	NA	TGTGCCAGCAGCAATCGGCGACAGCTCCAAGAGACCCAGTACTTC	CASSNRRQLQETQYF
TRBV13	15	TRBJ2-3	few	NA	TGTGCCAGCAGCTTAGATCGCAGAAGCACAGATACGCAGTATTTT	CASSLDRRSTDTQYF
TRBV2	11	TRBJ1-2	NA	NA	TGTGCCAGCAGTTCAGGGTATGGCTACACCTTC	CASSSGYGYTF
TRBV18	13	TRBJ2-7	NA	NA	TGTGCCAGCTCACCAATGGCAGCGTCTGAGCAGTACTTC	CASSPMAASEQYF
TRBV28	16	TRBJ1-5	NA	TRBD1	TGTGCCAGCACTACAGACAGGGACGGATACAATCAGCCCCAGCATTTT	CASTTDRDGYNQPQHF
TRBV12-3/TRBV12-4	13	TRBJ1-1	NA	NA	TGTGCCAGCATCGAACAGGGTGACACTGAAGCTTTCTTT	CASIEQGDTEAFF
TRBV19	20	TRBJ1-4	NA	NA	TGTGCCAGTAGTATGAATTCGGTTTCGGCAGGGCCAGCAACTAATGAAAAACTGTTTTTT	CASSMNSVSAGPATNEKLFF
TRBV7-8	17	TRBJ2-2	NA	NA	TGTGCCAGCAGCTTACCTCGTCTAGCGAACACCAGGGGGGAGCTGTTTTTT	CASSLPRLANTRGELFF
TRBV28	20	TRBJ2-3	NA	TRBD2	TGTGCCAGCAGTACTGACGGGACTAGCGGGAGGGGGGTAGTCACAGATACGCAGTATTTT	CASSTDGTSGRGVVTDTQYF
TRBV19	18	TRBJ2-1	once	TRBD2	TGTGCCAGTAGTATCTTTGCCTCCGGTAGCGGGGGGGCCAATGAGCAGTTCTTC	CASSIFASGSGGANEQFF
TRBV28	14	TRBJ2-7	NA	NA	TGTGCCAGCAGTTTCTACGGGAGCTCCTACGAGCAGTACTTC	CASSFYGSSYEQYF
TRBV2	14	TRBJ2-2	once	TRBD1	TGTGCCACTACGGGACAGGAGAACACCGGGGAGCTGTTTTTT	CATTGQENTGELFF
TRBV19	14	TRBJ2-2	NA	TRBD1	TGTGCCAGTAGTATCACAGGGGTCGCCGGGGAGCTGTTTTTT	CASSITGVAGELFF
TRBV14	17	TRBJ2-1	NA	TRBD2	TGTGCCAGCAGCCCGCCCCTCGGACTAGCGGGGGGAAATGAGCAGTTCTTC	CASSPPLGLAGGNEQFF
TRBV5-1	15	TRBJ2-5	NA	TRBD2	TGCGCCAGCAGCTTGACCGGGACTAGCGGCGAGACCCAGTACTTC	CASSLTGTSGETQYF
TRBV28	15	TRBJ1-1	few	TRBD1	TGTGCCAGCATGAGGGGGCGCCTTGGCAACACTGAAGCTTTCTTT	CASMRGRLGNTEAFF
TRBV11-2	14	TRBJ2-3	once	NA	TGTGCCAGCAGGGTTGGGCGGGGTGGAGATACGCAGTATTTT	CASRVGRGGDTQYF
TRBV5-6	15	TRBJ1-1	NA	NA	TGTGCCAGCAGCTTTTCTTCTAATATTATCACTGAAGCTTTCTTT	CASSFSSNIITEAFF
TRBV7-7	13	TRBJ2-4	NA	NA	TGTGCTAGCAGCGAGCGGACAGATACCATTCAGTACTTC	CASSERTDTIQYF
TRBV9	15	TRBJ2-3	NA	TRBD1	TGTGCCAGCAGCGTAGCTCCTGGGACAGGGCTGACGCAGTATTTT	CASSVAPGTGLTQYF
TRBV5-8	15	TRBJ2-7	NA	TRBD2	TGTGCCAGCAGCGGGGGGGGACGGTGGGCCTACGAGCAGTACTTC	CASSGGGRWAYEQYF
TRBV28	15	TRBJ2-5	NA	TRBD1	TGTGCCAGCAGGGAAAAACAGGGGGCGTGGGAGACCCAGTACTTC	CASREKQGAWETQYF
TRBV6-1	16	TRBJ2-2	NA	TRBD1	TGTGCCAGCAGTGAAGTGCAACAGGGGGTAACCGGGGAGCTGTTTTTT	CASSEVQQGVTGELFF
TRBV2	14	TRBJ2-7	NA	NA	TGTGCCAGCAGGGACGCCGGGAGCCTATACGAGCAGTACTTC	CASRDAGSLYEQYF
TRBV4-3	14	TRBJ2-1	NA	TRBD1	TGCGCCAGCTGCCTCGGGCAGGGGGACAATGAGCAGTTCTTC	CASCLGQGDNEQFF
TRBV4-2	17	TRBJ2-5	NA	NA	TGTGCCAGCAGCCCAAATTTATCGGGAGTTTTGGTTGAGACCCAGTACTTC	CASSPNLSGVLVETQYF
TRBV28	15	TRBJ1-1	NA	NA	TGTGCCAGCAGTGGTGGAGGCGGGTCGGGGGGGAAAGCTTTCTTT	CASSGGGGSGGKAFF
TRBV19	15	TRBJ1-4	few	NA	TGTGCCAGTAGGGACGGGGGAGCCGATAATGAAAAACTGTTTTTT	CASRDGGADNEKLFF
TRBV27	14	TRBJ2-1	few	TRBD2	TGTGCCAGCAGTGGACTAGCGGGACGGGTTGAGCAGTTCTTC	CASSGLAGRVEQFF
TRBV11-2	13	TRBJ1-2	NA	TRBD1	TGTGCCAGCAGCACAGGGGTTTTGAGCGGCTACACCTTC	CASSTGVLSGYTF
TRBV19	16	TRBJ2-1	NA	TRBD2	TGTGCCAGTAGGGGGCGGGGGGCGAGATCCTACAATGAGCAGTTCTTC	CASRGRGARSYNEQFF
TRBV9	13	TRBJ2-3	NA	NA	TGTGCCAGCAGCGTAGAAGCTACAGATACGCAGTATTTT	CASSVEATDTQYF
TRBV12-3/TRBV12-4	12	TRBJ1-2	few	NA	TGTGCCAGCAGTTTGTCCAGAGGGGGCTACACCTTC	CASSLSRGGYTF
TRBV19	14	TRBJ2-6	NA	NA	TGTGCCAGTCTCGTCCGCTCTGGGGCCAACGTCCTGACTTTC	CASLVRSGANVLTF
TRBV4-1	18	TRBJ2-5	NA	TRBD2	TGCGCCAGCAGCCAAAAACCCAAGGGTAGCGGGGACCAAGAGACCCAGTACTTC	CASSQKPKGSGDQETQYF
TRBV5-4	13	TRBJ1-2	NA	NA	TGTGCCAGCAGCCCGCTCCGAGGAAATGGCTACACCTTC	CASSPLRGNGYTF
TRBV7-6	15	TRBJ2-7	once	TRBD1	TGTGCCAGCAGCCTAGGACAGGGGAGCTCCTACGAGCAGTACTTC	CASSLGQGSSYEQYF
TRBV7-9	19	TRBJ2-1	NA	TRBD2	TGTGCCAGCAGCTTAGGTTTAGGATATGACGGGAGGGCCGACAATGAGCAGTTCTTC	CASSLGLGYDGRADNEQFF